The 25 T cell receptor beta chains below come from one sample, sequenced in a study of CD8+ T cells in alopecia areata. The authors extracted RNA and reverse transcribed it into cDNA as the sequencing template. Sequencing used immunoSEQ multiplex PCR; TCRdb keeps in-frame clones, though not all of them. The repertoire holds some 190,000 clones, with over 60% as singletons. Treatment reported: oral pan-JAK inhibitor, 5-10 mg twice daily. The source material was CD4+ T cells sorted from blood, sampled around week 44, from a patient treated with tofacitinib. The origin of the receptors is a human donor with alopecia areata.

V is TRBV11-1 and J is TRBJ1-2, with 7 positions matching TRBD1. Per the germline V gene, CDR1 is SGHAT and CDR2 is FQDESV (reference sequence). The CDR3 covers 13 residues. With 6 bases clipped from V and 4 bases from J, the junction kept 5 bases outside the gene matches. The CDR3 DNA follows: TGTGCCAGCAGTTACAGGGGATTCTATGGCTACACCTTC. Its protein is CASSYRGFYGYTF.

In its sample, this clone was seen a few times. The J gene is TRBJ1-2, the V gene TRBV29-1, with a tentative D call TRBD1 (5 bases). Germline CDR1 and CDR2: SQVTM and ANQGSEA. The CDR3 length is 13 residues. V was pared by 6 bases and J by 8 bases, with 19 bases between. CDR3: CSVDKTAGGGYTF. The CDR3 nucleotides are TGCAGCGTCGACAAGACAGCGGGAGGAGGCTACACCTTC.

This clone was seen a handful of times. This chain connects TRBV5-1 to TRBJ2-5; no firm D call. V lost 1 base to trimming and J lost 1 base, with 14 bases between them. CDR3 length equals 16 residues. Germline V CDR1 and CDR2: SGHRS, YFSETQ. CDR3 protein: CASSLIGGGVQETQYF. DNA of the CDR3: TGCGCCAGCAGCTTGATAGGCGGTGGGGTCCAAGAGACCCAGTACTTC.

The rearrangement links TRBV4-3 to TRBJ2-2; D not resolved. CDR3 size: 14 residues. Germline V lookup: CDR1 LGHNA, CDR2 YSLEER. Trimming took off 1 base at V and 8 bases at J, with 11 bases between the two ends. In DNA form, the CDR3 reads TGCGCCAGCAGCCAAGCCTCCATGTCGGGGGAGCTGTTTTTT. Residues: CASSQASMSGELFF.

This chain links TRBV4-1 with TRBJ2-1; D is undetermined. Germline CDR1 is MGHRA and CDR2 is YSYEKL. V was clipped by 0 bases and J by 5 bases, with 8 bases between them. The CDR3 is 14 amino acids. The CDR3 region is CASSQDWSHNEQFF. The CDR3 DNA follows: TGCGCCAGCAGCCAAGATTGGTCTCACAATGAGCAGTTCTTC.

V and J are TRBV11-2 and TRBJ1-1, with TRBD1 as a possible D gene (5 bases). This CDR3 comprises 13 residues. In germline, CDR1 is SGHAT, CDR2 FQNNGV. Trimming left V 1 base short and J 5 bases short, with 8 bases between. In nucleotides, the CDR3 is TGTGCCAGCAGCTTAGTAGAGGGGACTGAAGCTTTCTTT. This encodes CASSLVEGTEAFF.

In DNA form, the CDR3 reads TGTGCCAGCAGCCGACAGGGGGCGAGCGGTGGCTACACCTTC. Translating gives CASSRQGASGGYTF. The rearrangement uses TRBV7-2 and TRBJ1-2, with 10 bases aligning to TRBD1. J gave up 7 bases and V 5 bases, and 7 bases lay outside the gene matches. Germline values: CDR1 SGHTA, CDR2 FQGNSA. The CDR3 totals 14 residues.

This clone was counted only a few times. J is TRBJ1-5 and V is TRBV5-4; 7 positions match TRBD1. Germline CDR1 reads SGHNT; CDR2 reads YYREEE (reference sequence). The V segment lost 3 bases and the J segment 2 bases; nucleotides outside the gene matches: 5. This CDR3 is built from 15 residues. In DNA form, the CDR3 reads TGTGCCAGCAGCTCGAGGACAGGAGGCAATCAGCCCCAGCATTTT. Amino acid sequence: CASSSRTGGNQPQHF.

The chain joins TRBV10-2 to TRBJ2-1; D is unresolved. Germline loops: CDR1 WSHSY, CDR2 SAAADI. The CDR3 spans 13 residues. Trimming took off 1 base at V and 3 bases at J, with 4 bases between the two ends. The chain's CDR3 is CASSEWGYNEQFF. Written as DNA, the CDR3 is TGCGCCAGCAGTGAGTGGGGCTACAATGAGCAGTTCTTC.

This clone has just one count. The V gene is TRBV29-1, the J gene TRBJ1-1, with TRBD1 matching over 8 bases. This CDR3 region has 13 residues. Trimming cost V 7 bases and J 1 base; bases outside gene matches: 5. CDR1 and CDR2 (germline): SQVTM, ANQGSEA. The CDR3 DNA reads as TGCAGCGCTACGACAGGGGCGAACACTGAAGCTTTCTTT. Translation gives CSATTGANTEAFF.

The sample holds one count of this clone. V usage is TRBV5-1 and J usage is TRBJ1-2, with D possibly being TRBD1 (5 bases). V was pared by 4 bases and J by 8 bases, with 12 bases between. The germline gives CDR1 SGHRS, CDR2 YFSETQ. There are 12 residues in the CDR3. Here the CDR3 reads CASSLGQRGYTF. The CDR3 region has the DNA TGCGCCAGCAGCCTGGGGCAGAGGGGCTACACCTTC.

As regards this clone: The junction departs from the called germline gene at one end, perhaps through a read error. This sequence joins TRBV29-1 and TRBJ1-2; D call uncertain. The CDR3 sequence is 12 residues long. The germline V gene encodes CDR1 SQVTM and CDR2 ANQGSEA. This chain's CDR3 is CSVARVLSGHTF. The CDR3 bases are TGCAGCGTCGCTAGGGTTTTGTCTGGCCACACCTTC.

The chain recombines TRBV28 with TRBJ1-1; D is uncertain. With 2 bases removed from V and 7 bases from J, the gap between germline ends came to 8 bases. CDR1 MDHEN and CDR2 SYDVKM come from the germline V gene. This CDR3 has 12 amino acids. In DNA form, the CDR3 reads TGTGCCAGCAGTTTACAAGATAATGAAGCTTTCTTT. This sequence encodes CASSLQDNEAFF.

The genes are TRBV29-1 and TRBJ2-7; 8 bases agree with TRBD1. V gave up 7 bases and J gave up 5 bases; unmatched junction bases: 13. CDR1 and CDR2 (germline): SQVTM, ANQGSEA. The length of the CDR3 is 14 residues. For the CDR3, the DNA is TGCAGCGGAAGTGACAGGGGCGATGGGAACGAGCAGTACTTC. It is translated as CSGSDRGDGNEQYF.

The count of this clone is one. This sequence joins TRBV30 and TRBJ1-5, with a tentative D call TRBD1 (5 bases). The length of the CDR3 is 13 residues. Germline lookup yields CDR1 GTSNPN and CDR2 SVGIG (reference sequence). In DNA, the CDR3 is TGTGCTTACTCCGGGGGTGGCAATCAGCCCCAGCATTTT. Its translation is CAYSGGGNQPQHF. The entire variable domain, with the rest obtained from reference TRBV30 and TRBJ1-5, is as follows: SQTIHQWPATLVQPVGSPLSLECTVEGTSNPNLYWYRQAAGRGLQLLFYSVGIGQISSEVPQNLSASRPQDRQFILSSKKLLLSDSGFYLCAYSGGGNQPQHFGDGTRLSIL.

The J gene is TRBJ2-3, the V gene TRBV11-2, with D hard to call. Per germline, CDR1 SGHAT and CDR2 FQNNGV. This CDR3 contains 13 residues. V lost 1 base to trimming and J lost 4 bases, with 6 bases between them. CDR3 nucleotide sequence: TGTGCCAGCAGCTTAGCTAAGTCAGATACGCAGTATTTT. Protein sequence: CASSLAKSDTQYF.

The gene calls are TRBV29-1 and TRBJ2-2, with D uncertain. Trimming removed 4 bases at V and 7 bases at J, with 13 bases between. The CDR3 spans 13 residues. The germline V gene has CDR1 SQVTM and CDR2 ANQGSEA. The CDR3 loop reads CSVGHPLGGELFF. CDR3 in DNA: TGCAGCGTTGGTCACCCTCTCGGCGGGGAGCTGTTTTTT.

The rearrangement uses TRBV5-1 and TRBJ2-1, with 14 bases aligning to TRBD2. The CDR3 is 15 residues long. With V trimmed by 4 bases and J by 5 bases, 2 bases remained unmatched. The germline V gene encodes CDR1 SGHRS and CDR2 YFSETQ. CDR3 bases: TGCGCCAGCAGCCCGGGACTAGCGGGAGACAATGAGCAGTTCTTC. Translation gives CASSPGLAGDNEQFF.

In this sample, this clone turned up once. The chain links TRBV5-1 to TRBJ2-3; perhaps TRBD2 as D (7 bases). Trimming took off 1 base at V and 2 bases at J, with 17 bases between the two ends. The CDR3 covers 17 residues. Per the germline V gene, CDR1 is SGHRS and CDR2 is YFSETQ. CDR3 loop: CASSLKGGATNTDTQYF. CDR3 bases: TGCGCCAGCAGCTTGAAAGGGGGGGCCACCAACACAGATACGCAGTATTTT.

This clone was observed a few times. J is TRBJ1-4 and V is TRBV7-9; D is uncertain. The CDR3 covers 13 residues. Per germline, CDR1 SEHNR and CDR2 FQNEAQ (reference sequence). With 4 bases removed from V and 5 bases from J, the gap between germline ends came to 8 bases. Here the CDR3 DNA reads TGTGCCAGCAGCTCAGTGGGGAATGAAAAACTGTTTTTT. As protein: CASSSVGNEKLFF.

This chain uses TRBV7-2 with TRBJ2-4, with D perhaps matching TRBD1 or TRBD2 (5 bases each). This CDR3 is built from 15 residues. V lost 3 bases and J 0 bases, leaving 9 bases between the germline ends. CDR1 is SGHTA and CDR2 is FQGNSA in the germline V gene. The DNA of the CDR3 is TGTGCCAGCAGCTTTATGGGGGTAGCCAAAAACATTCAGTACTTC. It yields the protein CASSFMGVAKNIQYF.

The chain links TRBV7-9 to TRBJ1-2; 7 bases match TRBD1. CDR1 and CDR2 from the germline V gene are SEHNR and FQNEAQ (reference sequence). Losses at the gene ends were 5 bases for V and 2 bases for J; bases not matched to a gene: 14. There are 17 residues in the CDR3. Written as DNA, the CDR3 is TGTGCCAGCAGCCCTACTGACAGGGCCAATTTAAACTATGGCTACACCTTC. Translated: CASSPTDRANLNYGYTF.

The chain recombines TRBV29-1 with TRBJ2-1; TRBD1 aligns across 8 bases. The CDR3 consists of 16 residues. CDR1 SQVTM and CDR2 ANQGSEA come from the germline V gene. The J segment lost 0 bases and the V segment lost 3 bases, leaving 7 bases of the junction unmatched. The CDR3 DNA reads TGCAGCGTTGAGATCCCCGGGACAGGCTCCTACAATGAGCAGTTCTTC. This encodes CSVEIPGTGSYNEQFF.

CDR3 loop: CASNGRGSGSGGYTF. CDR3 coding DNA: TGTGCCAGCAATGGGCGGGGTAGCGGGTCTGGTGGCTACACCTTC. The chain couples TRBV27 to TRBJ1-2; D is unresolved. Germline-derived CDR1 and CDR2 are MNHEY and SMNVEV (reference sequence). The V end was cut by 7 bases, the J end by 7 bases, with 22 bases between. The CDR3 has 15 residues.

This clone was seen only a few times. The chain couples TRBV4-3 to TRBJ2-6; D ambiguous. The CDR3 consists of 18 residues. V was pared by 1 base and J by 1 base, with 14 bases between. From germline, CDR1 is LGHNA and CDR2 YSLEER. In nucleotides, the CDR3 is TGCGCCAGCAGCCAAGTTCTCCAGGCGGTATCTGGGGCCAACGTCCTGACTTTC. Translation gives CASSQVLQAVSGANVLTF.